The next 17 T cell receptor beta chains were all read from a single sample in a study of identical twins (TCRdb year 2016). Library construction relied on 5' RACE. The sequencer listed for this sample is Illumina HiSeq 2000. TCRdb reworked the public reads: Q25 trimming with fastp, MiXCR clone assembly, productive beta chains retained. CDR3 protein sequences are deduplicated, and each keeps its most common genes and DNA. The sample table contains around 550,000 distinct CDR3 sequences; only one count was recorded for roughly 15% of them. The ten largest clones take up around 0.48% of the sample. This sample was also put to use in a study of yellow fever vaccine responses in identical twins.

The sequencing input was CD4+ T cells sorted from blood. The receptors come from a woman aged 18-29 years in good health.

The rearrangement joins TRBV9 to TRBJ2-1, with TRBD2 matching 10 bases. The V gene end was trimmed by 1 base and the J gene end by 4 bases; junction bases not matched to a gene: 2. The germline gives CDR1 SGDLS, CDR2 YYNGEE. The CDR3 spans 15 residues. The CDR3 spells CASSVSGGDYNEQFF. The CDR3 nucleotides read TGTGCCAGCAGCGTAAGCGGGGGGGATTACAATGAGCAGTTCTTC.

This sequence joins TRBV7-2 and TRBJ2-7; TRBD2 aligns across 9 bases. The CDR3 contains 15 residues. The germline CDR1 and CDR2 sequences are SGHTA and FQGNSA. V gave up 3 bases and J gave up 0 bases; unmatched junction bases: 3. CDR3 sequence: CASSFSGGTSYEQYF. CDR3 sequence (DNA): TGTGCCAGCAGCTTTAGCGGGGGTACCTCCTACGAGCAGTACTTC.

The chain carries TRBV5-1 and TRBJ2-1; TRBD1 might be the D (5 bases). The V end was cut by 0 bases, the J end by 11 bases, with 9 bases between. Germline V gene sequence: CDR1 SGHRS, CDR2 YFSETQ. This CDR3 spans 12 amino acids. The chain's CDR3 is CASSLDDRKQFF. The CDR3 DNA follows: TGCGCCAGCAGCTTGGACGACAGAAAGCAGTTCTTC.

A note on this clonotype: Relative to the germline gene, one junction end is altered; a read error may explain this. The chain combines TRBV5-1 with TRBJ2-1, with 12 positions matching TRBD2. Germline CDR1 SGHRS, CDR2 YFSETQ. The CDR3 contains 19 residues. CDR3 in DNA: TGCGCCGGCAGCAGGGAGGGCGGACTAGCGGGACCCAATTACAATGAGCAGTTCTTC. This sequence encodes CAGSREGGLAGPNYNEQFF.

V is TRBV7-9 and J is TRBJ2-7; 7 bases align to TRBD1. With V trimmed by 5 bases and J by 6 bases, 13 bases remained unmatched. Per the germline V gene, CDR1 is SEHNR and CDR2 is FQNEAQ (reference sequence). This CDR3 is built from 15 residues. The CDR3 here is CASSIAGTVGPEQYF. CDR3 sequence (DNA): TGTGCCAGCAGCATCGCCGGGACAGTGGGTCCCGAGCAGTACTTC.

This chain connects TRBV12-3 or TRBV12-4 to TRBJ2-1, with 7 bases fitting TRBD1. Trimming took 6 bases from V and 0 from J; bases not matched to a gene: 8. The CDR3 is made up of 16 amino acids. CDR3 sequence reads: CASRGTEPSSYNEQFF. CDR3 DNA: TGTGCCAGCAGGGGGACAGAACCTAGCTCCTACAATGAGCAGTTCTTC.

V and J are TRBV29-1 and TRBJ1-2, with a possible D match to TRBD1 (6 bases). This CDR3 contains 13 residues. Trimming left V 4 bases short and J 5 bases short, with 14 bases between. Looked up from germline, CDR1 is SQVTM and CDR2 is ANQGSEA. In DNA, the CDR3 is TGCAGCGTTGGGGGGGGCGACGGTTATGGCTACACCTTC. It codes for CSVGGGDGYGYTF.

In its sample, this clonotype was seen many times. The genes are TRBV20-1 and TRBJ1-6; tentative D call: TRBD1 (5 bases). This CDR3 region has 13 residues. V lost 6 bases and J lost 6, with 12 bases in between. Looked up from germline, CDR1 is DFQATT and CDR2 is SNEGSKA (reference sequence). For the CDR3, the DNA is TGCAGTGCCCGCCGGGGGGTTAATTCACCCCTCCACTTT. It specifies CSARRGVNSPLHF.

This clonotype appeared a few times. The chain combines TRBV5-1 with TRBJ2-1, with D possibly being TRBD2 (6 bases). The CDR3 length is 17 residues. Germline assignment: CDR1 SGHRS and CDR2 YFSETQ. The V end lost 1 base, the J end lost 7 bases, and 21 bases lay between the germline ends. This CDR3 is CASSLSTGVDRANEQFF. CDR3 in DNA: TGCGCCAGCAGCTTGTCTACGGGAGTAGATCGTGCGAATGAGCAGTTCTTC.

The CDR3 nucleotides are TGTGCCACCAGTGAAGGGACTAGCGGCTACGAGCAGTACTTC. Protein sequence: CATSEGTSGYEQYF. J is TRBJ2-7 and V is TRBV24-1, with TRBD2 matching over 11 bases. The CDR3 spans 14 residues. Germline V gives CDR1 KGHDR, CDR2 SFDVKD. V gave up 4 bases and J gave up 3 bases; unmatched junction bases: 1.

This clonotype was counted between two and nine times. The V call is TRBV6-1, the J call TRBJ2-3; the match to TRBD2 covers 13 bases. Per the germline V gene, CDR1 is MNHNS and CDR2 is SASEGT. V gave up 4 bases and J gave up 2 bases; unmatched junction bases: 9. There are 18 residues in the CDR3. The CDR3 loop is CASSATRTSGGHTDTQYF. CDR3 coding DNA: TGTGCCAGCAGTGCAACCAGGACTAGCGGGGGACACACAGATACGCAGTATTTT.

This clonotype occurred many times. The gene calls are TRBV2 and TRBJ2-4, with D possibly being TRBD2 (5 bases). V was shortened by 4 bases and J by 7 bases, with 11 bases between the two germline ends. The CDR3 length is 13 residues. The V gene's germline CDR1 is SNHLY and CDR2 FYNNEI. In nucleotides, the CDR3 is TGTGCCAGCAGTGCTCCGAGCGGTAACATTCAGTACTTC. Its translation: CASSAPSGNIQYF.

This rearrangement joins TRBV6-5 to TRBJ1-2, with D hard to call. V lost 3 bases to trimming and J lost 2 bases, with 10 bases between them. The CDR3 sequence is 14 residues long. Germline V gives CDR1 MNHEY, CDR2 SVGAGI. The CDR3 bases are TGTGCCAGCAGTTATACGACTGCAAACTATGGCTACACCTTC. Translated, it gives CASSYTTANYGYTF.

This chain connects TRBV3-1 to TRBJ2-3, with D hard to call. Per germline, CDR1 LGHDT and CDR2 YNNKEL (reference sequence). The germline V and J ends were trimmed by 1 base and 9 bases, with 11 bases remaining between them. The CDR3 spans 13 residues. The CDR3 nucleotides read TGTGCCAGCAGCCAAGGGGTTAGCAGGACGCAGTATTTT. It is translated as CASSQGVSRTQYF.

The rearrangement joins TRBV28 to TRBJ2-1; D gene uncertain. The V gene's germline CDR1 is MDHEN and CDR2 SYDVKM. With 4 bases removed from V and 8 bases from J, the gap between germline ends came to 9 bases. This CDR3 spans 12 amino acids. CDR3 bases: TGTGCCAGCAGTTCCGAACGGCATGAGCAGTTCTTC. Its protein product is CASSSERHEQFF.

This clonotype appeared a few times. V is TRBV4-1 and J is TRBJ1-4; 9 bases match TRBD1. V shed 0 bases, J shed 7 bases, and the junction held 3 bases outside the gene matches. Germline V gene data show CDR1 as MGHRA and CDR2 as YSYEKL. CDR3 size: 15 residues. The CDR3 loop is CASSQDMDRGEKLFF. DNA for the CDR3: TGCGCCAGCAGCCAAGATATGGACAGGGGTGAAAAACTGTTTTTT.

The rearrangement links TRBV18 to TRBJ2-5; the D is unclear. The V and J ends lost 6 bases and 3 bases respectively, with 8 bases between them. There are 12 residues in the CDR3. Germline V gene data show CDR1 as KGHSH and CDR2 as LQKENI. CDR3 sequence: CASSQFKETQYF. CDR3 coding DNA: TGTGCCAGCTCGCAGTTCAAAGAGACCCAGTACTTC. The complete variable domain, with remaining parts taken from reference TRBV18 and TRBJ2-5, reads NAGVMQNPRHLVRRRGQEARLRCSPMKGHSHVYWYRQLPEEGLKFMVYLQKENIIDESGMPKERFSAEFPKEGPSILRIQQVVRGDSAAYFCASSQFKETQYFGPGTRLLVL.